This T cell receptor (beta chain) was captured in a study of T cell responses to AZD1222 COVID-19 vaccine. Trimming stripped 5 bases from V and 7 bases from J, with 12 bases between. The CDR3 length is 13 residues. Data came from immunoSEQ multiplex PCR; TCRdb stores just in-frame clones and leaves some out. The sample has 120,000 or so clones, around 92% seen once. The chain joins TRBV12-3 or TRBV12-4 to TRBJ1-5; tentatively, D is TRBD1 (5 bases). The source is an adult in good health. Sequenced here: peripheral blood, sampled on day 0 of AZD1222 vaccination. The CDR3 coding sequence is TGTGCCAGCAGTCAATCGGGGGGGCAGCCCCAGCATTTT. Translated, it gives CASSQSGGQPQHF.